The 4 T cell receptor beta chains below were found in one sample sequenced in a study of cytomegalovirus exposure and HLA in healthy donors. Primers included in the PCR were 60 Vbeta and 13 Jbeta primers. TCRdb keeps only in-frame clones here, not all; method: immunoSEQ multiplex PCR. The repertoire holds 250,000 to 350,000 clones, with about four fifths as singletons. Source material: PBMCs. All receptors derive from a girl aged 2-10 years in good health and CMV-seronegative.

V and J are TRBV19 and TRBJ1-1, with no clear D. In germline, CDR1 is LNHDA, CDR2 SQIVND (reference sequence). The V and J ends lost 4 bases and 4 bases respectively, with 7 bases between them. CDR3 length: 12 residues. The CDR3 nucleotides are TGTGCCAGTAGTACGGGAGTCACTGAAGCTTTCTTT. It yields the protein CASSTGVTEAFF. Using reference TRBV19 and TRBJ1-1 for the parts outside the CDR3, the full variable domain is DGGITQSPKYLFRKEGQNVTLSCEQNLNHDAMYWYRQDPGQGLRLIYYSQIVNDFQKGDIAEGYSVSREKKESFPLTVTSAQKNPTAFYLCASSTGVTEAFFGQGTRLTVV.

V usage is TRBV7-6 and J usage is TRBJ2-1; a possible D gene is TRBD1 (5 bases). The V gene's germline CDR1 is SGHVS and CDR2 FNYEAQ. V lost 3 bases, J lost 4 bases, and 7 bases lay in between. CDR3 length: 13 amino acids. The CDR3 DNA reads TGTGCCAGCAGCTTGGGGCTATACAATGAGCAGTTCTTC. It is translated as CASSLGLYNEQFF.

The chain carries TRBV28 and TRBJ2-6, with D tentatively TRBD2 (6 bases). Trimming left V 7 bases short and J 0 bases short, with 10 bases between. In germline, CDR1 is MDHEN, CDR2 SYDVKM. The CDR3 has 15 amino acids. The CDR3 loop reads CASTVGGSGANVLTF. For the CDR3, the DNA is TGTGCCAGCACCGTGGGAGGCTCTGGGGCCAACGTCCTGACTTTC.

V usage is TRBV9 and J usage is TRBJ2-5; a possible D gene is TRBD2 (6 bases). The germline gives CDR1 SGDLS, CDR2 YYNGEE. This CDR3 contains 16 residues. V was shortened by 0 bases and J by 1 base, with 13 bases between the two germline ends. As DNA, the CDR3 is TGTGCCAGCAGCGTAGGTGTGGGGGGACTCCAAGAGACCCAGTACTTC. Amino acids: CASSVGVGGLQETQYF.